These T cell receptor beta chains were read from a single sample in a study of T cell changes during pregnancy in multiple sclerosis. TCRdb's copy holds only in-frame clones and misses some; the assay was immunoSEQ multiplex PCR. The sample records tens of thousands of clones, 70% to 90% being singletons. This material consisted of CD8+ T cells from peripheral blood mononuclear cells, taken in the third trimester of pregnancy. The receptors were sampled from a female donor with multiple sclerosis, enrolled in a pregnancy study. CDR3s leave out the opening cysteine and the closing phenylalanine or tryptophan. Expanded clones get a size class; other rows say once, few or many, or leave the size out.

V gene | clone size | CDR3 length | CDR3 protein
TRBV5-5 | - | 14 | ASSPLGDISYNEQF
TRBV7-8 | - | 13 | ASSFFRLADNEQF
TRBV11-2 | once | 14 | ASSPRSYSSYNEQF
TRBV5-6 | - | 12 | ASSFRRVVNTIY
TRBV19 | - | 12 | ASSKTSGGHEQY
TRBV4-3 | few | 12 | ASSHTGGTGELF
TRBV7-9 | - | 15 | ASSSSGLAGGGDTQY
TRBV6-5 | - | 12 | ASSSDRVVYGYT
TRBV7-6 | - | 17 | ASSSHPIQTGTMNTEAF
TRBV21-1 | few | 13 | ASSKEDRENTEAF
TRBV9 | - | 15 | ASSVPLAGGTTGELF
TRBV6-1 | - | 9 | ASSAVGEQF
TRBV6-1 | - | 12 | AMGSDRVRKKLF
TRBV10-2 | - | 11 | ASGDRINSPLH